One T cell receptor (beta chain) is described in this entry. Its antigen is still unknown. The data stem from a study of post-analysis software for immune sequencing data. Looking at the study overall: Relapsing-remitting, secondary progressive and progressive-relapsing forms made up the multiple sclerosis disease courses. Study-wide results and caveats: Under the F measure, samples that were prepared in one batch clustered strongly together. Controls' normalized Chao1 diversity significantly exceeded that of multiple sclerosis patients. TRBV segments more frequent in patients than in controls numbered several and included TRBV5-6, TRBV5-1 and TRBV20-1.

The CDR3 loop spans 15 amino acids. CDR1 DFQATT and CDR2 SNEGSKA come from the germline V gene (reference sequence). With 3 bases clipped from V and 8 bases from J, the junction kept 9 bases outside the gene matches. cDNA libraries for TCR beta contained unique molecular identifiers. T cells numbering roughly 1 to 10 million yielded roughly 0.5 million cDNA molecules. One entry per CDR3 protein, called by TCRdb with MiXCR from the PCR reads. The sample has roughly 800,000 distinct CDR3 sequences, approximately 57% seen once; the top ten hold approximately 4.2%. The TCR comes from a girl aged 5 to 17 with multiple sclerosis. The sequenced material came from blood. The V and J genes are TRBV20-1 and TRBJ2-1; 11 nucleotides align to TRBD2. The CDR3, as DNA: TGCAGTGCTAGTAGCGGGAGGGCCGGGAGTGATGAGCAGTTCTTC. Translation gives CSASSGRAGSDEQFF.